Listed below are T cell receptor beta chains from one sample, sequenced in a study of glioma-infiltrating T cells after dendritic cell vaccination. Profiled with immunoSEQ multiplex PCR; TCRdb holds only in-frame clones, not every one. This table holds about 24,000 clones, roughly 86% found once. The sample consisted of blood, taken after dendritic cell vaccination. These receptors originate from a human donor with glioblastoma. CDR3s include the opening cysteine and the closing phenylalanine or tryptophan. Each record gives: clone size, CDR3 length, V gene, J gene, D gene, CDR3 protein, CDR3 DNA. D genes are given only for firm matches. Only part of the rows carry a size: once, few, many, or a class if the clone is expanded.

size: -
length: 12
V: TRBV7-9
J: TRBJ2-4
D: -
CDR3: CASSLEQVIQYF
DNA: TGTGCCAGCAGCTTAGAGCAGGTCATTCAGTACTTC

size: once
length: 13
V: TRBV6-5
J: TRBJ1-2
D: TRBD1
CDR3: CASSKTGGHGYTF
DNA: TGTGCCAGCAGTAAGACAGGGGGCCATGGCTACACCTTC

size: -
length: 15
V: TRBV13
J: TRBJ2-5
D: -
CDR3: CASSPRGGYQETQYF
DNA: TGTGCCAGCAGCCCAAGGGGGGGGTACCAAGAGACCCAGTACTTC

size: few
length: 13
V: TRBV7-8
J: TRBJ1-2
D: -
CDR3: CASSPRTAYGYTF
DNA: TGTGCCAGCAGCCCTAGGACTGCCTATGGCTACACCTTC

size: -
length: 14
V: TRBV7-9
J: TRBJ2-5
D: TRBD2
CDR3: CASSLTGGRETQYF
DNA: TGTGCCAGCAGCTTAACGGGGGGGCGGGAGACCCAGTACTTC

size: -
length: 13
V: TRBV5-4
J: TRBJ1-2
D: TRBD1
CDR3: CASSIGQGTGYTF
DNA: TGTGCCAGCAGCATAGGACAGGGTACAGGCTACACCTTC

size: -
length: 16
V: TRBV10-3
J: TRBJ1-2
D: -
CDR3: CAISDPGGTNDYGYTF
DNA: TGTGCCATCAGTGACCCGGGGGGGACTAACGATTATGGCTACACCTTC

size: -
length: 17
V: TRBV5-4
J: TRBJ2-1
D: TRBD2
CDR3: CASSRGGGGETGNEQFF
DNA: TGTGCCAGCAGCCGTGGGGGCGGGGGGGAAACGGGCAATGAGCAGTTCTTC

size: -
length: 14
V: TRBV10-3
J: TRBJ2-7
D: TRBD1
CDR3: CAIRGDRGDYEQYF
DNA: TGTGCCATCAGGGGGGACAGGGGAGACTACGAGCAGTACTTC

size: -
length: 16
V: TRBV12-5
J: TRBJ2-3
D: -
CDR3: CASGLGTTGYTDTQYF
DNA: TGTGCTAGTGGTTTGGGAACAACGGGGTATACAGATACGCAGTATTTT

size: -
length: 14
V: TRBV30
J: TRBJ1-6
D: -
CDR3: CAWRTRSTNSPLHF
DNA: TGTGCCTGGAGAACGCGGAGCACTAATTCACCCCTCCACTTT

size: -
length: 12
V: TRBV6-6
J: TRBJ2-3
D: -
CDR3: CANNSQGDTQYF
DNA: TGTGCCAACAATTCCCAGGGGGATACGCAGTATTTT

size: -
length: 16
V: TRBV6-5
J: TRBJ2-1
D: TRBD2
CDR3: CASSYSRASGVNEQFF
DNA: TGTGCCAGCAGTTACTCGAGGGCTAGCGGGGTGAATGAGCAGTTCTTC

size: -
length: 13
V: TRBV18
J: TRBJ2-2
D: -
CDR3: CASSPQGPGELFF
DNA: TGTGCCAGCTCACCCCAGGGGCCCGGGGAGCTGTTTTTT

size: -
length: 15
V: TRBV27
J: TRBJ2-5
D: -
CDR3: CASSPSRQGGETQYF
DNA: TGTGCCAGCAGTCCAAGCCGCCAAGGGGGAGAGACCCAGTACTTC

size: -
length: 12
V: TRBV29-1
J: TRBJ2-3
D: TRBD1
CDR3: CSARQGSDTQYF
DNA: TGCAGCGCCCGACAGGGGTCAGATACGCAGTATTTT

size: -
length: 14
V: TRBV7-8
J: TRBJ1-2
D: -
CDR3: CASSAWAGAEGYTF
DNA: TGTGCCAGCAGCGCTTGGGCGGGGGCCGAGGGCTACACCTTC

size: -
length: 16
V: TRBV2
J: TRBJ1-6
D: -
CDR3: CASIPSISTYNSPLHF
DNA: TGTGCCAGCATTCCGAGTATTTCAACCTATAATTCACCCCTCCACTTT

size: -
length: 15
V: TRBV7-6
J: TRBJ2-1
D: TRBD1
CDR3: CASSLGDRPYNEQFF
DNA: TGTGCCAGCAGCTTAGGGGACAGGCCCTACAATGAGCAGTTCTTC

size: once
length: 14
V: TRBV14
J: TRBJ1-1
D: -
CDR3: CASSAGNTETEAFF
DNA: TGTGCCAGCAGTGCGGGGAACACGGAGACTGAAGCTTTCTTT

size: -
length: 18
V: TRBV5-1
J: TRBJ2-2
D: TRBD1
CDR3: CASSLIFRDRGYTGELFF
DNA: TGCGCCAGCAGCTTAATCTTTCGGGACAGGGGGTACACCGGGGAGCTGTTTTTT

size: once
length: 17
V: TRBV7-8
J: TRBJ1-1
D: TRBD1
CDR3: CASSLDRGFSYNTEAFF
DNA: TGTGCCAGCAGCTTAGACAGGGGCTTCTCTTACAACACTGAAGCTTTCTTT

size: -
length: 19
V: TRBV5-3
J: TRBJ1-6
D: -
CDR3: CARSFGGPNRWEGNSPLHF
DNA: TGTGCCAGAAGCTTCGGAGGACCTAATCGCTGGGAGGGAAATTCACCCCTCCACTTT

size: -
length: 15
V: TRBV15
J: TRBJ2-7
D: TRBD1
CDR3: CATSRVGDRRYEQYF
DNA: TGTGCCACCAGCAGAGTAGGGGACAGGCGTTACGAGCAGTACTTC

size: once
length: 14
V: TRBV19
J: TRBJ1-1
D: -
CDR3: CASSIGGGGPEAFF
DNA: TGTGCCAGTAGTATCGGCGGGGGAGGTCCTGAAGCTTTCTTT

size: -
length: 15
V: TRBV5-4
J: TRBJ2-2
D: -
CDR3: CASRAQGPNTGELFF
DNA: TGTGCCAGCAGGGCCCAGGGGCCTAACACCGGGGAGCTGTTTTTT

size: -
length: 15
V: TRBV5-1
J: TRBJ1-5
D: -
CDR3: CASRPETGDNQPQHF
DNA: TGCGCCAGCAGACCCGAGACAGGAGACAATCAGCCCCAGCATTTT

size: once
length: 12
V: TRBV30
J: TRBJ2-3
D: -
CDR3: CAWSGRRDTQYF
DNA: TGTGCCTGGAGTGGCCGGAGGGATACGCAGTATTTT

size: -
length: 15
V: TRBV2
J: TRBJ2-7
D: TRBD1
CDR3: CASSEGRTGGAEQYF
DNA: TGTGCCAGCAGTGAAGGCAGGACAGGGGGCGCCGAGCAGTACTTC

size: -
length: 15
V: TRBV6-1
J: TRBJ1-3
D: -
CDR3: CASSETGSTGNTIYF
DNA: TGTGCCAGCAGTGAAACAGGGTCAACTGGAAACACCATATATTTT

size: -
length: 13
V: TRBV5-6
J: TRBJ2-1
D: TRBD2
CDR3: CASSAGEYNEQFF
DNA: TGTGCCAGCAGCGCGGGAGAGTACAATGAGCAGTTCTTC

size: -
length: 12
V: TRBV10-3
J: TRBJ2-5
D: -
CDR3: CAIGDSPETQYF
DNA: TGTGCCATAGGGGACTCACCAGAGACCCAGTACTTC

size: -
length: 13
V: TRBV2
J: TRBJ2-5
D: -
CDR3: CASNREFQETQYF
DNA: TGTGCCAGCAACCGGGAATTTCAAGAGACCCAGTACTTC

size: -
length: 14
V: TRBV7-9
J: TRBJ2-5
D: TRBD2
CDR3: CASSFSGGGETQYF
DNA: TGTGCCAGCAGCTTCAGCGGGGGAGGGGAGACCCAGTACTTC

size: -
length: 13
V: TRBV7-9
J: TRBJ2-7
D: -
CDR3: CASSLEGFYEQYF
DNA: TGTGCCAGCAGCTTAGAGGGGTTCTACGAGCAGTACTTC

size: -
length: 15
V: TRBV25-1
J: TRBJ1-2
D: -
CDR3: CASSEWGQESYGYTF
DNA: TGTGCCAGCAGTGAATGGGGCCAGGAGTCCTATGGCTACACCTTC

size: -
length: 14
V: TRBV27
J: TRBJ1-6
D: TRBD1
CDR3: CASSPGQSNSPLHF
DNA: TGTGCCAGCAGCCCGGGACAGAGTAATTCCCCCCTCCACTTT

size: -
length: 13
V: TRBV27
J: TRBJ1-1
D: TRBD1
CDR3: CAIGTGSNTEAFF
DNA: TGTGCCATCGGGACAGGGTCGAACACTGAAGCTTTCTTT

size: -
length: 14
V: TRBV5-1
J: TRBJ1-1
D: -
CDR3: CASSFAGMNTEAFF
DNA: TGCGCCAGCAGCTTCGCGGGCATGAACACTGAAGCTTTCTTT

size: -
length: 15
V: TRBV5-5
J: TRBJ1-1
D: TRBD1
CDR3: CASSSPRGLFTEAFF
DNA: TGTGCCAGCAGCTCACCCAGGGGGCTCTTCACTGAAGCTTTCTTT

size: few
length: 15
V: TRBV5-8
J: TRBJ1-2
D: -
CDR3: CASSLGRRGTGGYTF
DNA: TGTGCCAGCAGCTTGGGGCGGAGAGGTACGGGTGGCTACACCTTC

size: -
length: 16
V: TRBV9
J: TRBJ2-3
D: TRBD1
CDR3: CASSLGQGTFTDTQYF
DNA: TGTGCCAGCAGCCTGGGACAGGGGACATTCACAGATACGCAGTATTTT

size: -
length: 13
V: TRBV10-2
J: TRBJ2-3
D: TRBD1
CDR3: CASSLGTGHTQYF
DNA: TGCGCCAGCAGCCTAGGGACAGGGCATACGCAGTATTTT

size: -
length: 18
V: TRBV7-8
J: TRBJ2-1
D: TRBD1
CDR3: CASSPHGTGDSSYNEQFF
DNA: TGTGCCAGCAGCCCACATGGGACAGGGGATTCCTCCTACAATGAGCAGTTCTTC

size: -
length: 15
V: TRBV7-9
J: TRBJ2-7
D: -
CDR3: CASSLVDTQSHEQYF
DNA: TGTGCCAGCAGCTTAGTAGACACCCAGAGCCACGAGCAGTACTTC